These T cell receptor beta chains were read from a single sample in a study of Ad26.COV2.S vaccination and SARS-CoV-2 variants. The protocol was immunoSEQ multiplex PCR, while the TCRdb copy is restricted to in-frame clones and leaves out a portion. Of about 400,000 clones in the sample, roughly 90% were seen once. The sequenced sample was peripheral blood, obtained in a trial of Ad26.COV2.S vaccine versus placebo. The source of these receptors is a person aged 18-60 years who received the Ad26.COV2.S COVID-19 vaccine or a placebo. Each CDR3 is given with its conserved first and last residue. A D gene is named only where the DNA matches it firmly. The size entry is marked missing in some rows and otherwise reads once, few, many or a size class.

D	J	size	V	CDR3	DNA
TRBD2	TRBJ2-1	-	TRBV24-1	CATSDPRTSGGHNEQFF	TGTGCCACCAGTGACCCCCGGACTAGCGGGGGCCACAATGAGCAGTTCTTC
TRBD1	TRBJ2-7	-	TRBV6-6	CASSYLQGDHEQYF	TGTGCCAGCAGTTACCTTCAGGGGGATCACGAGCAGTACTTC
-	TRBJ1-6	-	TRBV7-2	CASGGGSYNSPLHF	TGTGCCAGCGGGGGAGGCTCCTATAATTCACCCCTCCACTTT
TRBD2	TRBJ2-7	-	TRBV7-8	CASSPTTSGGAPYEQYF	TGTGCCAGCAGCCCTACGACTAGCGGGGGTGCCCCCTACGAGCAGTACTTC
-	TRBJ1-4	-	TRBV30	CAWSYGGLDEKLFF	TGTGCCTGGAGTTACGGGGGGCTTGATGAAAAACTGTTTTTT
TRBD1	TRBJ1-2	-	TRBV7-9	CASSSHLQGGYGYTF	TGTGCCAGCAGCTCCCACCTACAGGGGGGCTATGGCTACACCTTC
-	TRBJ2-7	-	TRBV24-1	CATSGYEQYF	TGTGCCACCAGTGGGTACGAGCAGTACTTC
-	TRBJ1-5	-	TRBV5-6	CASSYLGFQPQHF	TGTGCCAGCAGCTACTTGGGTTTTCAGCCCCAGCATTTT
-	TRBJ2-5	-	TRBV6-2/TRBV6-3	CASSYSSRFQETQYF	TGTGCCAGCAGTTACTCGAGCAGGTTCCAAGAGACCCAGTACTTC
-	TRBJ1-2	-	TRBV6-1	CASREGTNFNYGYTF	TGTGCCAGCAGGGAAGGAACAAATTTTAACTATGGCTACACCTTC
-	TRBJ2-5	-	TRBV6-6	CASSYSGGQQETQYF	TGTGCCAGCAGTTACTCGGGGGGACAGCAAGAGACCCAGTACTTC
-	TRBJ2-1	-	TRBV5-4	CASSLGNEQFF	TGTGCCAGCAGCTTGGGAAATGAGCAGTTCTTC
-	TRBJ2-7	-	TRBV4-1	CASSQVSLGRNEQYF	TGCGCCAGCAGCCAAGTTTCCCTAGGACGTAACGAGCAGTACTTC
-	TRBJ1-3	-	TRBV4-3	CASSQDGTVLNTIYF	TGCGCCAGCAGCCAAGATGGAACAGTTTTGAACACCATATATTTT
-	TRBJ2-7	-	TRBV4-3	CASSQDIASSYEQYF	TGCGCCAGCAGCCAAGATATAGCCAGCTCCTACGAGCAGTACTTC
-	TRBJ1-3	once	TRBV19	CASTIRVPLSGNTIYF	TGTGCCAGTACCATTAGGGTCCCTCTCTCTGGAAACACCATATATTTT
TRBD1	TRBJ2-7	-	TRBV6-2/TRBV6-3	CASSRPGQGVRHEQYF	TGTGCCAGCAGTCGACCTGGACAGGGGGTACGCCACGAGCAGTACTTC
-	TRBJ1-2	-	TRBV6-5	CASRTNAVNYGYTF	TGTGCCAGCAGGACGAATGCGGTTAACTATGGCTACACCTTC
TRBD1	TRBJ2-5	few	TRBV15	CATSTGGDGETQYF	TGTGCCACCAGCACAGGGGGAGATGGGGAGACCCAGTACTTC
TRBD1	TRBJ2-3	-	TRBV2	CASSAWDSSTDTQYF	TGTGCCAGCAGTGCCTGGGACAGTAGTACAGATACGCAGTATTTT
-	TRBJ2-5	-	TRBV15	CATSRDPSEGETQYF	TGTGCCACCAGCAGAGACCCTTCTGAGGGCGAGACCCAGTACTTC
-	TRBJ1-2	few	TRBV27	CASSPRGRGTYGYTF	TGTGCCAGCAGTCCCCGAGGGAGGGGAACCTATGGCTACACCTTC
-	TRBJ2-5	-	TRBV27	CASSSIGGTEQETQYF	TGTGCCAGCAGTTCAATTGGCGGGACAGAGCAAGAGACCCAGTACTTC
-	TRBJ1-1	-	TRBV5-4	CASSLQVSNTEAFF	TGTGCCAGCAGCCTACAGGTCTCGAACACTGAAGCTTTCTTT
-	TRBJ1-1	-	TRBV6-5	CASTRGMNTEAFF	TGTGCCAGCACCAGGGGCATGAACACTGAAGCTTTCTTT
TRBD2	TRBJ2-1	-	TRBV15	CATSRAPLAGASDEQFF	TGTGCCACCAGCAGAGCCCCCCTAGCGGGGGCTTCGGATGAGCAGTTCTTC
TRBD2	TRBJ2-3	-	TRBV25-1	CASAREATDTQYF	TGTGCCTCAGCACGGGAGGCCACAGATACGCAGTATTTT
TRBD2	TRBJ2-5	-	TRBV5-1	CASSSLGRASGAPETQYF	TGCGCCAGCAGCTCCTTAGGGCGGGCTAGCGGGGCCCCAGAGACCCAGTACTTC
TRBD1	TRBJ2-7	-	TRBV10-3	CAISEQGQGEQYF	TGTGCCATCAGTGAGCAAGGACAGGGGGAGCAGTACTTC